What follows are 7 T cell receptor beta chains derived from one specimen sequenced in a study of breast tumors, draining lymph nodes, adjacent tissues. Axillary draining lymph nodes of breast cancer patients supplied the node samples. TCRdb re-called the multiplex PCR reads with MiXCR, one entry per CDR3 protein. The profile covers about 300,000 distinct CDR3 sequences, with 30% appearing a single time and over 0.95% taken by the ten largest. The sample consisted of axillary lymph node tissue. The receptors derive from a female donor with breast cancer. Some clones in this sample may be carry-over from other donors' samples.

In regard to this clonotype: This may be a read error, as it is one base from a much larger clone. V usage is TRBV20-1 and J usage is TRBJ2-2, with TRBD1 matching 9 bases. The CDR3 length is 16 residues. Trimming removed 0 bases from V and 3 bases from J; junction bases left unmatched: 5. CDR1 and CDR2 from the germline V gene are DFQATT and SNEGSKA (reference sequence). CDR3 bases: TGCAGTGCTAGAGATAGGACAGGGGCCCACACCGGGGAGCTGTTTTTT. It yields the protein CSARDRTGAHTGELFF.

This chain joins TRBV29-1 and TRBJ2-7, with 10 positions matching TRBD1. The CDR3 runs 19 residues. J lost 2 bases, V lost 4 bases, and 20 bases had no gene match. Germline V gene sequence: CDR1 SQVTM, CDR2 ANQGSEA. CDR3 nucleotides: TGCAGCGTTGGAGAAATAAAAATATTCGGGACAGGGGATCCCTACGAGCAGTACTTC. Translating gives CSVGEIKIFGTGDPYEQYF.

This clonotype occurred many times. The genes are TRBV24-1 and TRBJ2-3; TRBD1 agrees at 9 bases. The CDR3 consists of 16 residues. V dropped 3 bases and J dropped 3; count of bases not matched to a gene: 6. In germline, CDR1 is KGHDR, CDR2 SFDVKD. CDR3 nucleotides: TGTGCCACCAGTGATGGGGACAGGGTGGGGACAGATACGCAGTATTTT. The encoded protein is CATSDGDRVGTDTQYF.

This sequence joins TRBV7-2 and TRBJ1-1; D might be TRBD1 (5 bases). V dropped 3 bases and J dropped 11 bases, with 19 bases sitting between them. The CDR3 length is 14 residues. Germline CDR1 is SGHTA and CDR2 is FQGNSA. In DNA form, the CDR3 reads TGTGCCAGCAGCTTGGGCGGGATAGACAGCAGGGCTTTCTTT. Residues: CASSLGGIDSRAFF. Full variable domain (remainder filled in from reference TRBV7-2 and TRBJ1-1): GAGVSQSPSNKVTEKGKDVELRCDPISGHTALYWYRQSLGQGLEFLIYFQGNSAPDKSGLPSDRFSAERTGGSVSTLTIQRTQQEDSAVYLCASSLGGIDSRAFFGQGTRLTVV.

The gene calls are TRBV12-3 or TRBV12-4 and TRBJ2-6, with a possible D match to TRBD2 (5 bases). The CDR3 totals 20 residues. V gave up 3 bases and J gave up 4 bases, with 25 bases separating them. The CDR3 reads CASSFRAQAFSRLGANVLTF. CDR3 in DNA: TGTGCCAGCAGTTTCCGGGCCCAGGCTTTCTCAAGACTAGGGGCCAACGTCCTGACTTTC.

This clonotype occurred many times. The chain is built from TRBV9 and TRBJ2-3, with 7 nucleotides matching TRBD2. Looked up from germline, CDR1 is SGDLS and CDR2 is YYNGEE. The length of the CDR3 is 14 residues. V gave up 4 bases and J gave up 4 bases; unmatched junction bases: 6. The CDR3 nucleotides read TGTGCCAGCAGCCCCAGCGGGACCCCAGATACGCAGTATTTT. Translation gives CASSPSGTPDTQYF. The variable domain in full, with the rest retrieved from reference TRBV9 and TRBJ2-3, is DSGVTQTPKHLITATGQRVTLRCSPRSGDLSVYWYQQSLDQGLQFLIQYYNGEERAKGNILERFSAQQFPDLHSELNLSSLELGDSALYFCASSPSGTPDTQYFGPGTRLTVL.

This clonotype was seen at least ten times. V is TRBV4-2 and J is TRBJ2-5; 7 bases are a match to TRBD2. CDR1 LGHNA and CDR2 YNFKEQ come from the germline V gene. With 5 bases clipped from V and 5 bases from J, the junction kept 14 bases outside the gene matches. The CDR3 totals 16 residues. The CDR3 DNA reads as TGTGCCAGCAGCTCAGGAACTCGCGGGAGTTGGGAGACCCAGTACTTC. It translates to CASSSGTRGSWETQYF.